The 14 T cell receptor beta chains below come from one sample, sequenced in a study of Ad26.COV2.S vaccination and SARS-CoV-2 variants. Measured with immunoSEQ multiplex PCR; TCRdb has only the in-frame clones, and not every one. Found here are some 290,000 clones, about 86% of them singletons; the top ten hold 1.9%. The treatment is: some 19 received Ad26.COV2.S at low or high dose, single or two shots; several received placebo; per-sample allocation not given. Vaccine and placebo recipients were sampled on day 63 after the first injection. Sample: peripheral blood, taken in a trial of Ad26.COV2.S vaccine versus placebo. These receptors originate from a person aged 18-60 years who received the Ad26.COV2.S COVID-19 vaccine or a placebo.

The V call is TRBV5-6, the J call TRBJ1-2; possible D gene TRBD1, 5 bases. Germline V lookup: CDR1 SGHDT, CDR2 YYEEEE. CDR3 length equals 15 residues. Trimming stripped 0 bases from V and 3 bases from J, with 12 bases between. The CDR3 region is CASSLGGVEYYGYTF. The CDR3 DNA reads TGTGCCAGCAGCTTGGGAGGGGTGGAATACTATGGCTACACCTTC. The whole variable domain, remainder taken from reference TRBV5-6 and TRBJ1-2, is DAGVTQSPTHLIKTRGQQVTLRCSPKSGHDTVSWYQQALGQGPQFIFQYYEEEERQRGNFPDRFSGHQFPNYSSELNVNALLLGDSALYLCASSLGGVEYYGYTFGSGTRLTVV.

There are a few counts of this clone. J is TRBJ1-5 and V is TRBV6-5; the D is unclear. In germline, CDR1 is MNHEY, CDR2 SVGAGI. V lost 7 bases and J 4 bases, leaving 11 bases between the germline ends. This CDR3 has 13 amino acids. The CDR3: CASNAGWNQPQHF. In nucleotides, the CDR3 is TGTGCCAGCAATGCGGGGTGGAATCAGCCCCAGCATTTT.

This chain joins TRBV30 and TRBJ1-1, with 9 bases lining up with TRBD1. The CDR3 runs 14 residues. The germline V gene has CDR1 GTSNPN and CDR2 SVGIG (reference sequence). Unmatched junction bases numbered 8, after V lost 4 bases and J lost 5 bases. The CDR3 nucleotides read TGTGCCTGGATCGGACAGGGGCGAGGGACTGAAGCTTTCTTT. The encoded protein is CAWIGQGRGTEAFF.

This chain connects TRBV5-1 to TRBJ1-1; the D gene is possibly TRBD1 (5 bases). Germline CDR1 SGHRS, CDR2 YFSETQ. This CDR3 is built from 14 residues. CDR3 residues: CQTRGVMVYTEAFF. As DNA, the CDR3 is TGCCAAACCCGGGGGGTGATGGTTTACACTGAAGCTTTCTTT.

V and J are TRBV7-2 and TRBJ1-5, with D maybe TRBD1 (5 bases). This CDR3 has 15 amino acids. Germline V gene sequence: CDR1 SGHTA, CDR2 FQGNSA. V dropped 2 bases and J dropped 1 base, with 9 bases sitting between them. The CDR3 nucleotides read TGTGCCAGCAGCTTAAATCAGGGCAGCAATCAGCCCCAGCATTTT. This codes for CASSLNQGSNQPQHF.

This clone has ten or more counts. The chain uses TRBV3-1 (or the pseudogene TRBV3-2) and TRBJ1-2; D is ambiguous. Per the germline V gene, CDR1 is LGHDT and CDR2 is YNNKEL (reference sequence). V lost 4 bases to trimming and J lost 2 bases, with 11 bases between them. This CDR3 has 14 residues. The chain's CDR3 is CASSPWVGNYGYTF. Here the CDR3 DNA reads TGTGCCAGCAGCCCCTGGGTTGGGAACTATGGCTACACCTTC.

The rearrangement links TRBV29-1 to TRBJ1-1; TRBD1 matches at 8 bases. Germline CDR1 is SQVTM and CDR2 is ANQGSEA. V lost 6 bases and J lost 5; bases outside the gene matches: 2. The CDR3 consists of 11 residues. This chain's CDR3 is CSVRQGTEAFF. DNA for the CDR3: TGCAGCGTCAGACAGGGGACTGAAGCTTTCTTT.

This clone was counted at least ten times. The chain couples TRBV28 to TRBJ1-2; D may be TRBD1 (5 bases). Trimming pared 8 bases from V and 0 bases from J, leaving 10 bases between. CDR1 is MDHEN and CDR2 is SYDVKM in the germline V gene. CDR3 size: 13 residues. The CDR3 DNA reads as TGTGCCAGCGGTGACAGCGCTAACTATGGCTACACCTTC. It codes for CASGDSANYGYTF.

The V and J genes are TRBV20-1 and TRBJ1-2; D gene ambiguous. Trimming removed 8 bases at V and 4 bases at J, with 8 bases between. The CDR3 runs 10 residues. Germline V lookup: CDR1 DFQATT, CDR2 SNEGSKA (reference sequence). This chain's CDR3 is CSPRGYGYTF. CDR3 coding DNA: TGCAGTCCCCGGGGCTATGGCTACACCTTC.

The chain joins TRBV24-1 to TRBJ2-1, with 8 bases that match TRBD2. CDR1 KGHDR and CDR2 SFDVKD come from the germline V gene. V trimming: 7 bases; J trimming: 5 bases; junction bases outside the gene matches: 6. The CDR3 is made up of 14 amino acids. CDR3 coding DNA: TGTGCCACCAGCCTGGGCGGGGGGAACAATGAGCAGTTCTTC. It codes for CATSLGGGNNEQFF.

This clone was observed a single time. The chain joins TRBV4-2 to TRBJ1-2, with TRBD1 identical over 10 bases. Germline values: CDR1 LGHNA, CDR2 YNFKEQ. The V segment lost 5 bases and the J segment 4 bases; nucleotides outside the gene matches: 4. This CDR3 has 14 residues. The CDR3 sequence is CASSDRGLLYGYTF. The CDR3, as DNA: TGTGCCAGCAGCGACAGGGGGCTCCTCTATGGCTACACCTTC.

This clone appeared once. CDR3: CASSYPWGNYGYTF. CDR3 coding DNA: TGTGCCAGCAGTTACCCGTGGGGGAACTATGGCTACACCTTC. This chain joins TRBV6-2 or TRBV6-3 and TRBJ1-2, with D maybe TRBD1 (5 bases). Germline CDR1 reads MNHEY; CDR2 reads SVGEGT. The CDR3 is 14 amino acids. V was cut by 2 bases and J by 2 bases, with 9 bases left in between.

The chain joins TRBV7-2 to TRBJ1-5; D is unresolved. The CDR3 has 15 amino acids. The germline V and J ends were trimmed by 2 bases and 0 bases, with 8 bases remaining between them. Germline V gene data show CDR1 as SGHTA and CDR2 as FQGNSA. In DNA form, the CDR3 reads TGTGCCAGCAGCTTATCGCTGGGTAGCAATCAGCCCCAGCATTTT. It is translated as CASSLSLGSNQPQHF.

The chain employs TRBV7-2 and TRBJ2-5; D unresolved. Trimming stripped 4 bases from V and 5 bases from J, with 11 bases between. The CDR3 totals 13 residues. Germline V CDR1 and CDR2: SGHTA, FQGNSA. The CDR3 bases are TGTGCCAGCAGCTCCGCCAGCTGGGAGACCCAGTACTTC. Translating it yields CASSSASWETQYF.